The 20 T cell receptor beta chains presented below share a single source sample, sequenced in a study of T-cell memory formation after mild COVID-19. TCRdb re-called the 5' RACE reads with MiXCR, one entry per CDR3 protein. The data contain approximately 54,000 distinct CDR3 sequences, 12% of them singletons. Sequencing was performed on PBMCs or a T cell subset sorted from them (not recorded which). Receptors were obtained from a young man who had mild COVID-19 (a few samples of this study predate the infection). Cell type and time point are not known.

There are many counts of this clonotype. This chain uses TRBV7-6 with TRBJ2-2, with D perhaps TRBD2 (7 bases). Germline-derived CDR1 and CDR2 are SGHVS and FNYEAQ. Deletions cut 8 bases from V and 6 bases from J, with 19 bases between. CDR3 length equals 15 residues. This CDR3 is CASRLGGHESGELFF. The DNA of the CDR3 is TGTGCCAGCCGTCTCGGGGGGCATGAATCCGGGGAGCTGTTTTTT.

This clonotype was detected a few times. This chain connects TRBV6-2 or TRBV6-3 to TRBJ2-1; D gene ambiguous. Germline loops: CDR1 MNHEY, CDR2 SVGEGT. Trimming took 1 base from V and 0 from J, leaving 10 bases between them. The CDR3 totals 16 residues. CDR3 sequence (DNA): TGTGCCAGCAGTTACTGGGTGGGTAGCTCCTACAATGAGCAGTTCTTC. It encodes CASSYWVGSSYNEQFF.

In its sample, this clonotype was seen many times. The chain links TRBV18 to TRBJ2-7, with D unresolved. CDR3 size: 12 residues. With 4 bases removed from V and 1 base from J, the gap between germline ends came to 5 bases. Germline CDR1 is KGHSH and CDR2 is LQKENI. CDR3 DNA: TGTGCCAGCTCACGCGAATCCTACGAGCAGTACTTC. Its translation: CASSRESYEQYF. Combining the CDR3 with reference TRBV18 and TRBJ2-7 gives the whole variable domain NAGVMQNPRHLVRRRGQEARLRCSPMKGHSHVYWYRQLPEEGLKFMVYLQKENIIDESGMPKERFSAEFPKEGPSILRIQQVVRGDSAAYFCASSRESYEQYFGPGTRLTVT.

At least ten counts were recorded for this clonotype. This CDR3 reads CASSYRGVDEQYF. In DNA, the CDR3 is TGTGCCAGCAGCTACAGGGGCGTGGACGAGCAGTACTTC. The chain combines TRBV5-6 with TRBJ2-7; 7 bases line up with TRBD1. Germline V gives CDR1 SGHDT, CDR2 YYEEEE. V lost 3 bases to trimming and J lost 5 bases; unmatched junction nucleotides: 5. The length of the CDR3 is 13 residues.

The J gene is TRBJ2-7, the V gene TRBV4-1, with D perhaps TRBD2 (6 bases). Germline loops: CDR1 MGHRA, CDR2 YSYEKL. This CDR3 is built from 16 residues. V lost 1 base to trimming and J lost 2 bases, with 15 bases between them. The CDR3 region is CASSQAASGLAYEQYF. The CDR3 DNA reads TGCGCCAGCAGCCAAGCGGCGAGCGGGTTAGCCTACGAGCAGTACTTC.

This clonotype was picked up many times. This sequence joins TRBV5-1 and TRBJ2-1; 12 positions agree with TRBD2. Germline V CDR1 and CDR2: SGHRS, YFSETQ. V lost 4 bases, J lost 5 bases, and 10 bases stayed unmatched. The CDR3 has 17 amino acids. CDR3 bases: TGCGCCAGCAGCCTACGACTAGCGGGGGATAACGACAATGAGCAGTTCTTC. This sequence encodes CASSLRLAGDNDNEQFF.

This clonotype was picked up a small number of times. The rearrangement joins TRBV9 to TRBJ2-3; TRBD2 matches 9 bases. The CDR3 length is 13 residues. CDR1 and CDR2 (germline): SGDLS, YYNGEE. Trimming at V came to 4 bases and at J to 8 bases, leaving 5 bases not matched to a gene. The CDR3 region has the DNA TGTGCCAGCAGCACCAGCGGGGGGCCTACGCAGTATTTT. Translated, it gives CASSTSGGPTQYF. Full variable domain (rest looked up from reference TRBV9 and TRBJ2-3): DSGVTQTPKHLITATGQRVTLRCSPRSGDLSVYWYQQSLDQGLQFLIQYYNGEERAKGNILERFSAQQFPDLHSELNLSSLELGDSALYFCASSTSGGPTQYFGPGTRLTVL.

This clonotype was counted a few times. The genes are TRBV7-3 and TRBJ1-5; D is undetermined. Per the germline V gene, CDR1 is SGHTA and CDR2 is FQGTGA. The ends were cut back, 1 base at V and 0 bases at J, with 25 bases in the middle. The CDR3 contains 21 residues. CDR3 nucleotides: TGTGCCAGCAGCTTAAGGAGGGTTAGGGTGCGCCAGTATTATAGCAATCAGCCCCAGCATTTT. It translates to CASSLRRVRVRQYYSNQPQHF.

This clonotype was picked up many times. V usage is TRBV28 and J usage is TRBJ2-3; perhaps TRBD2 as D (6 bases). V was shortened by 3 bases and J by 2 bases, with 12 bases between the two germline ends. The length of the CDR3 is 15 residues. The V gene's germline CDR1 is MDHEN and CDR2 SYDVKM. CDR3 amino acids: CASSFGGRTTDTQYF. The DNA of the CDR3 is TGTGCCAGCAGTTTTGGAGGGCGGACCACAGATACGCAGTATTTT.

The chain joins TRBV12-3 or TRBV12-4 to TRBJ1-1; 7 nucleotides match TRBD1. The CDR3 extends over 14 amino acids. The V segment lost 5 bases and the J segment 0 bases; nucleotides outside the gene matches: 3. CDR3 DNA sequence: TGTGCCAGCAGTCGACAGGGCTTGAACACTGAAGCTTTCTTT. Translated: CASSRQGLNTEAFF.

This clonotype is classed as medium-sized. The chain employs TRBV2 and TRBJ2-7; no firm D call. V was clipped by 3 bases and J by 5 bases, with 11 bases between them. This CDR3 has 13 amino acids. Germline CDR1 and CDR2: SNHLY and FYNNEI. CDR3 sequence (DNA): TGTGCCAGCAGTGAGCCCTTCGAGGACGAGCAGTACTTC. It specifies CASSEPFEDEQYF.

This chain connects TRBV12-3 or TRBV12-4 to TRBJ1-1, with no clear D. This CDR3 comprises 15 residues. Deletions cut 3 bases from V and 5 bases from J, with 16 bases between. The CDR3 spells CASSFQVQAGTEAFF. For the CDR3, the DNA is TGTGCCAGCAGTTTCCAGGTCCAGGCGGGTACTGAAGCTTTCTTT.

Here the CDR3 DNA reads TGCAGTGCTAGTTTCAGCACAGATACGCAGTATTTT. Its protein product is CSASFSTDTQYF. The gene calls are TRBV20-1 and TRBJ2-3; D is undetermined. V was clipped by 3 bases and J by 0 bases, with 4 bases between them. The CDR3 runs 12 residues. Germline CDR1 is DFQATT and CDR2 is SNEGSKA (reference sequence).

The genes are TRBV2 and TRBJ2-2, with D possibly matching TRBD1 (5 bases). Trimming removed 7 bases at V and 0 bases at J, with 9 bases between. The CDR3 has 14 amino acids. Germline CDR1 SNHLY, CDR2 FYNNEI. CDR3 residues: CASTATANTGELFF. DNA of the CDR3: TGTGCCAGCACTGCGACAGCGAACACCGGGGAGCTGTTTTTT.

This clonotype has more than one count but fewer than ten. The chain carries TRBV7-8 and TRBJ2-1; TRBD1 matches 7 bases. Germline V gives CDR1 SGHVS, CDR2 FQNEAQ. The CDR3 is 13 residues long. Trimming removed 6 bases from V and 10 bases from J; junction bases left unmatched: 9. CDR3 nucleotides: TGTGCCAGCAGTGTGCTCAGGGGACAGGAGCAGTTCTTC. Protein product: CASSVLRGQEQFF.

This clonotype was counted only a few times. The rearrangement uses TRBV28 and TRBJ2-7; tentative D call: TRBD2 (5 bases). Trimming took off 5 bases at V and 7 bases at J, with 12 bases between the two ends. In germline, CDR1 is MDHEN, CDR2 SYDVKM. The CDR3 length is 12 residues. CDR3: CASSRLGREQYV. CDR3 sequence (DNA): TGTGCCAGCAGTCGCCTAGGGAGAGAGCAGTACGTC.

The chain employs TRBV12-3 or TRBV12-4 and TRBJ1-2, with a tentative D call TRBD1 (5 bases). The V end lost 4 bases, the J end lost 2 bases, and 11 bases lay between the germline ends. The CDR3 loop spans 14 amino acids. For the CDR3, the DNA is TGTGCCAGCAGTTCCGGGACCCTGAACTATGGCTACACCTTC. Residues: CASSSGTLNYGYTF.

This chain links TRBV12-3 or TRBV12-4 with TRBJ2-5; 7 nucleotides agree with TRBD1. The length of the CDR3 is 15 residues. Trimming took 4 bases from V and 7 from J; bases not matched to a gene: 12. CDR3 protein: CASSSTGSRYGTQYF. CDR3 DNA: TGTGCCAGCAGTTCGACAGGGTCCAGGTATGGGACCCAGTACTTC.

This clonotype was picked up many times. V is TRBV6-5 and J is TRBJ2-6, with D perhaps matching TRBD1 (6 bases). Germline V lookup: CDR1 MNHEY, CDR2 SVGAGI. V was trimmed by 4 bases and J by 0 bases, leaving 10 bases between them. The CDR3 extends over 16 amino acids. The DNA for the CDR3 is TGTGCCAGCAGTTCCACAGGGAGCTCTGGGGCCAACGTCCTGACTTTC. Protein: CASSSTGSSGANVLTF.

This sequence joins TRBV5-1 and TRBJ1-5; D is unresolved. V was clipped by 4 bases and J by 6 bases, with 14 bases between them. Germline loops: CDR1 SGHRS, CDR2 YFSETQ. This CDR3 contains 14 residues. This chain's CDR3 is CASSPGGVGQPQHF. The DNA for the CDR3 is TGCGCCAGCAGCCCCGGCGGGGTCGGTCAGCCCCAGCATTTT.